This T cell receptor (beta chain) was observed in a study of blood T cell repertoires in COVID-19. Study-wide context: T cells, B-cell-depleted T cells, or PBMCs provided the cDNA or gDNA that served as material.

Germline V CDR1 and CDR2: SGHDT, YYEEEE. The CDR3 is made up of 15 amino acids. J gave up 4 bases and V 4 bases, and 9 bases lay outside the gene matches. Per the original data handling: From reference gene primer amplification, estimates of nucleated cell counts were derived. Produced via immunoSEQ multiplex PCR; TCRdb's table is partial and in-frame only. The DNA gave D and trimming, while V, J and clone size come from that table. The sample lists 120,000 or so clones, approximately 84% occurring once. The source of this sequence is a man aged 70 or older with acute or convalescent COVID-19. Sequenced: peripheral blood. V and J are TRBV5-6 and TRBJ1-1, with 8 bases aligning to TRBD1. CDR3 nucleotide sequence: TGTGCCAGCAGCCCCTTTTTCCAGGGGGCCACTGAAGCTTTCTTT. Protein sequence: CASSPFFQGATEAFF.